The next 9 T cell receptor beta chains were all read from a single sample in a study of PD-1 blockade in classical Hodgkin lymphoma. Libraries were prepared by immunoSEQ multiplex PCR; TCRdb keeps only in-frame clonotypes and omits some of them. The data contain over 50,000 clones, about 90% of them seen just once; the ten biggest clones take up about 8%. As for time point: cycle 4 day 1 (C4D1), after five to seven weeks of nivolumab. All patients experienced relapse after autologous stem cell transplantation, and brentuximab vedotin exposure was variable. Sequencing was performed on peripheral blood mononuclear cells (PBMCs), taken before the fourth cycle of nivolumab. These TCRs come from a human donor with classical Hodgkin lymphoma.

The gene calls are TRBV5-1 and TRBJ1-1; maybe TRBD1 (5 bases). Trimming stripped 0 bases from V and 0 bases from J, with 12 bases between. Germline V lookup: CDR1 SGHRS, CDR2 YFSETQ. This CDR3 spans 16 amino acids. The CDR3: CASSLVPTAVNTEAFF. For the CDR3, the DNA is TGCGCCAGCAGCTTGGTACCGACAGCTGTGAACACTGAAGCTTTCTTT.

The CDR3 sequence is CASSLAGTTNEKLFF. CDR3 bases: TGCGCCAGCAGCTTGGCCGGGACAACTAATGAAAAACTGTTTTTT. The rearrangement links TRBV5-1 to TRBJ1-4; no clear D. This CDR3 has 15 residues. Trimming left V 0 bases short and J 0 bases short, with 6 bases between. Germline V gene sequence: CDR1 SGHRS, CDR2 YFSETQ.

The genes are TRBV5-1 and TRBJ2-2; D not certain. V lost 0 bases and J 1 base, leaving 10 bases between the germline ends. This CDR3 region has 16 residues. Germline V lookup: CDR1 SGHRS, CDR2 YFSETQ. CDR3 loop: CASSLGRDKNTGELFF. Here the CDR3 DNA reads TGCGCCAGCAGCTTGGGCCGAGACAAGAACACCGGGGAGCTGTTTTTT.

CDR3 protein: CASSLAGGSKLYEQYF. The CDR3 nucleotides are TGTGCCAGCAGTTTGGCGGGAGGATCGAAACTTTACGAGCAGTACTTC. The chain is built from TRBV28 and TRBJ2-7; TRBD2 matches at 8 bases. The CDR3 has 16 residues. Germline-derived CDR1 and CDR2 are MDHEN and SYDVKM. The V segment lost 3 bases and the J segment 4 bases; nucleotides outside the gene matches: 11.

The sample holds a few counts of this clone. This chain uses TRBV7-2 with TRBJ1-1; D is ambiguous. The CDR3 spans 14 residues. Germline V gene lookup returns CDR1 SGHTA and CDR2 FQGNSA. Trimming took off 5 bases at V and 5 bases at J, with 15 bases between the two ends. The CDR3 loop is CASSPHLGLTEAFF. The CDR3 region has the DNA TGTGCCAGCAGCCCTCATCTGGGGTTAACTGAAGCTTTCTTT.

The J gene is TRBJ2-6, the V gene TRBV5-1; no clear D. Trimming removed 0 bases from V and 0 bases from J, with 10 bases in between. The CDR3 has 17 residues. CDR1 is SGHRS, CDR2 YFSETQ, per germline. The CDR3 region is CASSLEAAISGANVLTF. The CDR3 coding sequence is TGCGCCAGCAGCTTGGAGGCTGCCATCTCTGGGGCCAACGTCCTGACTTTC.

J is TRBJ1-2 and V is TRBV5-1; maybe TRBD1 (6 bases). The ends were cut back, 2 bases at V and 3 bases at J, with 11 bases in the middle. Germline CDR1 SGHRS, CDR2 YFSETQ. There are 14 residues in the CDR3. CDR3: CASSFTGIDYGYTF. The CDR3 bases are TGCGCCAGCAGCTTTACAGGGATTGACTATGGCTACACCTTC.

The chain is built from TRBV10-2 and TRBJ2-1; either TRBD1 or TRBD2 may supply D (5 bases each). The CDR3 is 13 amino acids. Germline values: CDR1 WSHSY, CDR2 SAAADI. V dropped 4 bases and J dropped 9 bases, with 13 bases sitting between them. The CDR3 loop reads CASSGGARGEQFF. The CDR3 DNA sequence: TGCGCCAGCAGTGGTGGAGCGAGGGGTGAGCAGTTCTTC.

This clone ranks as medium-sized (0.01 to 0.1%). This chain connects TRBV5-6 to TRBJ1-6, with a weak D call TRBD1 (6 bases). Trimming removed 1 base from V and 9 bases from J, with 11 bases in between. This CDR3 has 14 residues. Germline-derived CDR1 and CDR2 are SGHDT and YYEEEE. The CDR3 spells CASSLMGAGSPLHF. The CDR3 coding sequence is TGTGCCAGCAGCTTGATGGGGGCCGGTTCACCCCTCCACTTT.